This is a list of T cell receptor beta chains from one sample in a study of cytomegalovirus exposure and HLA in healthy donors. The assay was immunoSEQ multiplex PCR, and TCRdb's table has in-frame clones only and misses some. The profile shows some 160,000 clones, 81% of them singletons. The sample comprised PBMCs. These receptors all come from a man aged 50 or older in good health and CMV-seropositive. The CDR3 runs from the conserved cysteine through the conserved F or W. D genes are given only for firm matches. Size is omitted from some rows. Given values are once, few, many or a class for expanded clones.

CDR3 protein: CAISPGKGQGAPEAFF
CDR3 DNA: TGTGCCATCAGTCCCGGAAAGGGACAGGGGGCCCCTGAAGCTTTCTTT
V gene: TRBV10-3
clone size: .
J gene: TRBJ1-1
D gene: TRBD1

CDR3 protein: CSAPGTRGGEQFF
CDR3 DNA: TGCAGCGCCCCCGGGACTAGAGGAGGTGAGCAGTTCTTC
V gene: TRBV29-1
clone size: .
J gene: TRBJ2-1
D gene: TRBD2

CDR3 protein: CASSLFGGQGYGYTF
CDR3 DNA: TGCGCCAGCAGCTTGTTCGGAGGGCAGGGCTATGGCTACACCTTC
V gene: TRBV5-1
clone size: .
J gene: TRBJ1-2
D gene: .

CDR3 protein: CASNPRGADAYEQYF
CDR3 DNA: TGTGCCAGCAACCCCCGAGGAGCGGACGCCTACGAGCAGTACTTC
V gene: TRBV28
clone size: .
J gene: TRBJ2-7
D gene: .

CDR3 protein: CASSLGQSNSPLHF
CDR3 DNA: TGTGCCAGCAGCCTGGGACAGAGTAATTCACCCCTCCACTTT
V gene: TRBV5-6
clone size: .
J gene: TRBJ1-6
D gene: TRBD1

CDR3 protein: CASSGGLAGGRRNTGELFF
CDR3 DNA: TGCGCCAGCAGCGGCGGACTAGCGGGAGGGCGCAGGAACACCGGGGAGCTGTTTTTT
V gene: TRBV4-1
clone size: .
J gene: TRBJ2-2
D gene: TRBD2

CDR3 protein: CASSAVDTQYF
CDR3 DNA: TGTGCCAGCTCAGCGGTGGATACGCAGTATTTT
V gene: TRBV18
clone size: .
J gene: TRBJ2-3
D gene: .

CDR3 protein: CASSLAALGGTGELFF
CDR3 DNA: TGTGCCAGCAGCTTAGCGGCTCTCGGGGGCACCGGGGAGCTGTTTTTT
V gene: TRBV7-3
clone size: few
J gene: TRBJ2-2
D gene: .

CDR3 protein: CASPSDRGSYEQYF
CDR3 DNA: TGTGCCAGCCCCTCGGACCGAGGGTCCTACGAGCAGTACTTC
V gene: TRBV6-4
clone size: .
J gene: TRBJ2-7
D gene: .

CDR3 protein: CASSGLLSEKLFF
CDR3 DNA: TGTGCCAGCAGCGGACTGTTGTCTGAAAAACTGTTTTTT
V gene: TRBV6-1
clone size: .
J gene: TRBJ1-4
D gene: .

CDR3 protein: CASSHTGTGGYTF
CDR3 DNA: TGTGCCAGCAGTCATACAGGGACGGGCGGCTACACCTTC
V gene: TRBV6-6
clone size: once
J gene: TRBJ1-2
D gene: .

CDR3 protein: CASREDRAAMSNQPQHF
CDR3 DNA: TGTGCCAGTAGGGAAGACAGGGCGGCTATGAGCAATCAGCCCCAGCATTTT
V gene: TRBV19
clone size: few
J gene: TRBJ1-5
D gene: TRBD1

CDR3 protein: CASRTSSYEQYF
CDR3 DNA: TGTGCCAGCAGAACCAGCTCCTACGAGCAGTACTTC
V gene: TRBV28
clone size: .
J gene: TRBJ2-7
D gene: .

CDR3 protein: CASTDSGGTDTQYF
CDR3 DNA: TGTGCCAGCACCGATAGCGGGGGCACAGATACGCAGTATTTT
V gene: TRBV28
clone size: .
J gene: TRBJ2-3
D gene: TRBD2

CDR3 protein: CAIPTSGRAGNEQFF
CDR3 DNA: TGTGCCATCCCGACTAGCGGGAGGGCCGGCAATGAGCAGTTCTTC
V gene: TRBV6-7
clone size: .
J gene: TRBJ2-1
D gene: TRBD2

CDR3 protein: CASSLTGGEDYGYTF
CDR3 DNA: TGCGCCAGCAGCTTGACGGGAGGGGAAGACTATGGCTACACCTTC
V gene: TRBV5-1
clone size: .
J gene: TRBJ1-2
D gene: .

CDR3 protein: CASSQESGGPYNEQFF
CDR3 DNA: TGCGCCAGCAGCCAAGAATCGGGGGGCCCCTACAATGAGCAGTTCTTC
V gene: TRBV4-1
clone size: .
J gene: TRBJ2-1
D gene: .